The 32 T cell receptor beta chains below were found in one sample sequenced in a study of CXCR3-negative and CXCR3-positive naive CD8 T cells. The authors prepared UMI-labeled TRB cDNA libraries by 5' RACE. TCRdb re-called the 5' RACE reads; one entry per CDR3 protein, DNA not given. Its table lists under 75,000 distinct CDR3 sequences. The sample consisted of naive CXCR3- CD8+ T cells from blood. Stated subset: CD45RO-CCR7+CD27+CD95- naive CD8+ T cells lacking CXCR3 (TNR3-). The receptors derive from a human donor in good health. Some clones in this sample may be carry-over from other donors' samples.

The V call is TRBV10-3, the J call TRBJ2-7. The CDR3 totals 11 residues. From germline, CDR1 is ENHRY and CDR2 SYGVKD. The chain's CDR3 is CAISDLHEQYF.

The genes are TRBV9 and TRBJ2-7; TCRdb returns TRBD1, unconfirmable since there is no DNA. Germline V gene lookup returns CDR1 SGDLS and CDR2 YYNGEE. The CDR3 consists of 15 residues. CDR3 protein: CASSVGTGSSYEQYF.

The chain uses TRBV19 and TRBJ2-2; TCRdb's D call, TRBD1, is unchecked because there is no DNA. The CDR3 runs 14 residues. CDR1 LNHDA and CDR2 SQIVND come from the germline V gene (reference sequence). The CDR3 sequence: CASRPGQGAGELFF.

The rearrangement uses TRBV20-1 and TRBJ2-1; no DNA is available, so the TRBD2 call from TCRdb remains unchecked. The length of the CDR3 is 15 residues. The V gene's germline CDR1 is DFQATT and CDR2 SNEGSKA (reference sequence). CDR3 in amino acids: CSARDLRALYNEQFF.

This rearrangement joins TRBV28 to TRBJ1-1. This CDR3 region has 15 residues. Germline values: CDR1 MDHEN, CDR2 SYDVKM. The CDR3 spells CASSSAGTMNTEAFF.

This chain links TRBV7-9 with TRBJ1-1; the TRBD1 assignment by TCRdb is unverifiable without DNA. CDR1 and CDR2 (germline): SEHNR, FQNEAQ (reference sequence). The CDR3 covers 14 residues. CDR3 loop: CASSPGTAGAEAFF. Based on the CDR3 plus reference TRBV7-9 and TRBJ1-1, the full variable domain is DTGVSQNPRHKITKRGQNVTFRCDPISEHNRLYWYRQTLGQGPEFLTYFQNEAQLEKSRLLSDRFSAERPKGSFSTLEIQRTEQGDSAMYLCASSPGTAGAEAFFGQGTRLTVV.

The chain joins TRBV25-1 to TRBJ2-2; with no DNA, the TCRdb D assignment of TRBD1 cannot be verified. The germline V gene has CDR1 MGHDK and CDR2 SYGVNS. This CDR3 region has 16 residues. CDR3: CASSFDRDLNTGELFF.

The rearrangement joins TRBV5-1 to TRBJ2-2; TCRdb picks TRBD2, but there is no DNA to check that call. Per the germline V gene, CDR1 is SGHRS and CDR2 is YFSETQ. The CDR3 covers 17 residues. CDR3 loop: CASSHDGGYANTGELFF.

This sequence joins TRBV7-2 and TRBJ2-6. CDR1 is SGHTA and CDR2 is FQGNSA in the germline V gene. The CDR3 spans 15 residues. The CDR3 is CASSLDYSGANVLTF.

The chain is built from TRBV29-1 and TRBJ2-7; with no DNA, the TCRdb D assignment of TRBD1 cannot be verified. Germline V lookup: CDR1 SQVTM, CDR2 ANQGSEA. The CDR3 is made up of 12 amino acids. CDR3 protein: CSAQDRGYEQYF.

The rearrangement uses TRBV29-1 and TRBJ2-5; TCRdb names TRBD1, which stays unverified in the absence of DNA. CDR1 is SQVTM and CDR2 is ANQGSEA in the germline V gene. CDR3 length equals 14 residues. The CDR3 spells CSVEVVGHMETQYF.

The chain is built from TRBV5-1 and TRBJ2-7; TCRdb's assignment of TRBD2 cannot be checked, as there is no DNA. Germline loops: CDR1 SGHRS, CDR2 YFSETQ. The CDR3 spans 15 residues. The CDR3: CASSLSSGGAIEQYF.

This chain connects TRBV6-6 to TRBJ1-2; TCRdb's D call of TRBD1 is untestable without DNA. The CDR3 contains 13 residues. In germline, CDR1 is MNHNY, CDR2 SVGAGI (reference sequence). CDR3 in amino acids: CASSQTDRVAYTF.

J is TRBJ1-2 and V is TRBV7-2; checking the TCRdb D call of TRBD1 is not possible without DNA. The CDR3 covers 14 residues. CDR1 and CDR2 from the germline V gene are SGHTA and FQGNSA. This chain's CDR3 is CASSTGQVIYGYTF.

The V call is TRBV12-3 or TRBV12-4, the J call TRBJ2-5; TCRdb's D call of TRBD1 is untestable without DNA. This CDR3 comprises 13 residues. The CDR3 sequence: CASSWAGLGDQYF.

CDR3 region: CASSQDPVTRNTEAFF. This chain connects TRBV4-3 to TRBJ1-1. This CDR3 is 16 amino acids long. Looked up from germline, CDR1 is LGHNA and CDR2 is YSLEER.

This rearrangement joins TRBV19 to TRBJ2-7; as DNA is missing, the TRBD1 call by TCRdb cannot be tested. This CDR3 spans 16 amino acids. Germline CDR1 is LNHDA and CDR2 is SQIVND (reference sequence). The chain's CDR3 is CASSIVGGADLDEQYF.

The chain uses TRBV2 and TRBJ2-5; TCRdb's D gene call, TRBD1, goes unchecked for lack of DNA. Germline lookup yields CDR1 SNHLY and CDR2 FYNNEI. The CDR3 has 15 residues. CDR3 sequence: CASRPGEYNQETQYF.

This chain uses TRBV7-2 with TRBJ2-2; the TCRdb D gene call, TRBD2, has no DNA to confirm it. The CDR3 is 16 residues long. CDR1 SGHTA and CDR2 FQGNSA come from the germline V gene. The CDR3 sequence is CASSYVGLAFTGELFF.

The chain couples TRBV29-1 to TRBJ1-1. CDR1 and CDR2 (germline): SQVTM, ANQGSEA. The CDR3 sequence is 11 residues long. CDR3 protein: CSVASFSEAFF.

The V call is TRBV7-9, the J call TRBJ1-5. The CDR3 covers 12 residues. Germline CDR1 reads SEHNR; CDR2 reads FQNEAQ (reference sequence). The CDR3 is CASSLSQQPQHF.

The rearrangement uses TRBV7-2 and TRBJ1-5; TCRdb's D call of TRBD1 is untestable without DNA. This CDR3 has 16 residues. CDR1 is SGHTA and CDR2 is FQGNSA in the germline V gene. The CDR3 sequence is CASSIRGFQSNQPQHF. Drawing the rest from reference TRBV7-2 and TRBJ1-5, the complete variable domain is GAGVSQSPSNKVTEKGKDVELRCDPISGHTALYWYRQSLGQGLEFLIYFQGNSAPDKSGLPSDRFSAERTGGSVSTLTIQRTQQEDSAVYLCASSIRGFQSNQPQHFGDGTRLSIL.

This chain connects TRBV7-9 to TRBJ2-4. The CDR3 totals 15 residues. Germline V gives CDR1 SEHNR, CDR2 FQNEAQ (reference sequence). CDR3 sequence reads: CASSGAGPAKNIQYF.

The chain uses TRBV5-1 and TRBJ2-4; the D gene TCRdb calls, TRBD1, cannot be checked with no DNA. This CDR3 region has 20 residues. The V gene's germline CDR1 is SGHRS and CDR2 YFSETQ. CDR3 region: CASSPSGQGALSLAKNIQYF. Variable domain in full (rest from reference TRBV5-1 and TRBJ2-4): KAGVTQTPRYLIKTRGQQVTLSCSPISGHRSVSWYQQTPGQGLQFLFEYFSETQRNKGNFPGRFSGRQFSNSRSEMNVSTLELGDSALYLCASSPSGQGALSLAKNIQYFGAGTRLSVL.

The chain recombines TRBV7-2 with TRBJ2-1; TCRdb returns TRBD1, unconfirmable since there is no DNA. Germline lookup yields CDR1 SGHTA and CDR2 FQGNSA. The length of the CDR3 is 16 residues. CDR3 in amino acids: CASSTSRGGEFYEQFF.

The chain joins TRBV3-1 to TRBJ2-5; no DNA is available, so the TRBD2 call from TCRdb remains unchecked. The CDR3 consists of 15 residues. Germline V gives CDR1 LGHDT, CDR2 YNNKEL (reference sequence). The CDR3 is CASSQDGLVQETQYF.

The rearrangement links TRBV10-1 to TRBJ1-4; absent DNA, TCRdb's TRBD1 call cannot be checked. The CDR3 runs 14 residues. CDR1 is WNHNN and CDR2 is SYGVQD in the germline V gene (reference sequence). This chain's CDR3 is CASSESPGFEKLFF.

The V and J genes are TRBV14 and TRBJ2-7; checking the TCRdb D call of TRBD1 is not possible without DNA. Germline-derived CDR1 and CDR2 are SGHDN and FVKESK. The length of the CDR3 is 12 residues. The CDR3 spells CASSPLQDEQYF.

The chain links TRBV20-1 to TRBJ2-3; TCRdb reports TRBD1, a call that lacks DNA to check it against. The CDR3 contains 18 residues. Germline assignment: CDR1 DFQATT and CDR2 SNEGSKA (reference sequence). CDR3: CSARDPPLRGTYTDTQYF.

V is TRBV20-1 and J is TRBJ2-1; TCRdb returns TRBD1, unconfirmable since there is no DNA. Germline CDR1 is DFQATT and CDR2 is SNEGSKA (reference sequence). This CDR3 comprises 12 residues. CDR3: CSARGEGNEQFF.

The CDR3 sequence is CASSYLAGGPDEQFF. The rearrangement joins TRBV11-2 to TRBJ2-1; as DNA is missing, the TRBD2 call by TCRdb cannot be tested. Germline V gene lookup returns CDR1 SGHAT and CDR2 FQNNGV. The CDR3 has 15 residues.

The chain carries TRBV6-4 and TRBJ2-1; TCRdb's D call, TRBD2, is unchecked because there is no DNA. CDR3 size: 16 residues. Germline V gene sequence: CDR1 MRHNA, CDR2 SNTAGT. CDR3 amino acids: CASSEDGTRGMNEQFF.